Sequencing of this T cell receptor (beta chain) was carried out in a study of cytomegalovirus exposure and HLA in healthy donors. Study-level points and caveats: Most TCR sequences were rare, but some public TCRs occurred in many donors.

The PCR was carried out with 60 Vbeta primers and 13 Jbeta primers. Sequenced by immunoSEQ multiplex PCR; TCRdb stores in-frame clones only, minus some. This sample carries about 140,000 clones, over 60% of them seen once, and the ten largest clones take around 2%. Comment on this clone: No antigen is known for it.

CDR3 length equals 15 residues. Germline CDR1 is LNHNV and CDR2 is YYDKDF (reference sequence). V lost 5 bases to trimming and J lost 2 bases, with 12 bases between them. The chain combines TRBV15 with TRBJ2-2; D possibly corresponds to TRBD1 (6 bases). The sample consisted of PBMCs. The receptor was derived from a man under 40 in good health and CMV-seronegative. CDR3 sequence reads: CATSQGRPNTGELFF. In DNA, the CDR3 is TGTGCCACCAGCCAGGGGAGACCTAACACCGGGGAGCTGTTTTTT.